This TCR beta chain was documented in a study of cytomegalovirus exposure and HLA in healthy donors. Regarding the study as a whole: Available immune exposure information was restricted to CMV serostatus only. As a later analysis revealed, the rate of TCR association differed by HLA locus, with DRB1 most and HLA-C fewest. Across all donors, roughly uniform sequencing depth was an assumption of the presence/absence analyses.

A remark on this clone: Its antigen is unidentified.

J gave up 3 bases and V 6 bases, and 3 bases lay outside the gene matches. Germline values: CDR1 MDHEN, CDR2 SYDVKM. The CDR3 has 14 residues. The PCR used 60 Vbeta and 13 Jbeta primers. Profiling relied on immunoSEQ multiplex PCR, and the TCRdb table lists in-frame clones only, not all of them. The sample consists of more than 150,000 clones, roughly 87% of them appearing once. This sequence was found in a man aged 35-49 years in good health and CMV-seronegative. This chain joins TRBV28 and TRBJ1-4, with TRBD1 matching over 8 bases. The sample was PBMCs. This CDR3 is CASRMTGANEKLFF. The CDR3 DNA sequence: TGTGCCAGCAGGATGACAGGGGCTAATGAAAAACTGTTTTTT.